The T cell receptor beta chain under discussion was sequenced for a study of cytomegalovirus exposure and HLA in healthy donors. The germline CDR1 and CDR2 sequences are SEHNR and FQNEAQ (reference sequence). The length of the CDR3 is 15 residues. Primers included in the PCR were 60 Vbeta and 13 Jbeta primers. TCRdb's table, derived via immunoSEQ multiplex PCR, lists solely in-frame clones and lacks some. In the table there are about 92,000 clones, 65% to 80% of which are singletons. The receptor was isolated from a woman younger than 30 in good health and CMV-seropositive. J is TRBJ2-5 and V is TRBV7-9, with TRBD2 identical over 10 bases. The end of the DNA aligns better with TRBJ2-7, so the J call may be wrong. Specimen: PBMCs. For the CDR3, the DNA is TGTGCCAGCAGTTTTCTACTAGCGGGACAGGACGAGCAGTACTTC. Translation gives CASSFLLAGQDEQYF.